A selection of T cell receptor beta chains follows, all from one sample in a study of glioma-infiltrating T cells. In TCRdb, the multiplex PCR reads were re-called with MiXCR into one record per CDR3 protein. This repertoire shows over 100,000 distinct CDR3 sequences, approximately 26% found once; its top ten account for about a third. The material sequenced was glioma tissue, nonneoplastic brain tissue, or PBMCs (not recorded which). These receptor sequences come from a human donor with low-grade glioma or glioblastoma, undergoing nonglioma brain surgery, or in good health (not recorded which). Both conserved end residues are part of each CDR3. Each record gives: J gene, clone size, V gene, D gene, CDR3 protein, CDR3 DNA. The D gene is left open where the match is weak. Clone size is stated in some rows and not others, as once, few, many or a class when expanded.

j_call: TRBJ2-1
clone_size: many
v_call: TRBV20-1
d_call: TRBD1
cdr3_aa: CSARRDRGNEQFF
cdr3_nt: TGCAGTGCTAGACGAGACAGGGGGAATGAGCAGTTCTTC

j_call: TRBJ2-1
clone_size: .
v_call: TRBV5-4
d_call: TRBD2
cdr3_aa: CASSVGLAGDEQFF
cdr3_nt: TGTGCCAGCAGCGTAGGACTAGCTGGGGATGAGCAGTTCTTC

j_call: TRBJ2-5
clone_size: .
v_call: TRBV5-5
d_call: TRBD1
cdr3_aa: CASSLLGQGIETQYF
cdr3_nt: TGTGCCAGCAGCTTACTGGGACAGGGAATTGAGACCCAGTACTTC

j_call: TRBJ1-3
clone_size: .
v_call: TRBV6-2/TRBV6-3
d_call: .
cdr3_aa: CASREGRSGNTIYF
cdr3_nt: TGTGCCAGCCGTGAGGGTCGTTCTGGAAACACCATATATTTT

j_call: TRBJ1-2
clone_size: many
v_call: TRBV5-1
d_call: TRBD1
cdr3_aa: CASSSGQGPVGYTF
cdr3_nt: TGCGCCAGCAGCTCGGGACAGGGGCCCGTGGGCTACACCTTC

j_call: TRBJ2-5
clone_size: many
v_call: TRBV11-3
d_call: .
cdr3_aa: CASSLGQQETQYF
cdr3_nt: TGTGCCAGCAGCTTGGGGCAGCAAGAGACCCAGTACTTC

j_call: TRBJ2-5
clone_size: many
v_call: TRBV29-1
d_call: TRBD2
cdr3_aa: CSVREAQETQYF
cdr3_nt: TGCAGCGTTCGGGAGGCACAAGAGACCCAGTACTTC

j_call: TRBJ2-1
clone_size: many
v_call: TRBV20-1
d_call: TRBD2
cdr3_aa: CSARVGTSGSREQFF
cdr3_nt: TGCAGTGCTAGGGTGGGGACTAGCGGATCACGGGAGCAGTTCTTC

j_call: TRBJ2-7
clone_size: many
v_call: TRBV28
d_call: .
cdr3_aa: CASSSQGVDYEQYF
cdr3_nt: TGTGCCAGCAGTTCCCAAGGGGTGGACTACGAGCAGTACTTC

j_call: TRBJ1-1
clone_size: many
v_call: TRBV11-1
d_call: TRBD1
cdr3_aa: CASSLAHGQEDTEAFF
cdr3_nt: TGTGCCAGCAGCTTAGCGCACGGACAGGAAGACACTGAAGCTTTCTTT

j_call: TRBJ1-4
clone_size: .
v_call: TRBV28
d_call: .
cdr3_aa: CASSYGPRNERLFF
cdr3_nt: TGTGCCAGCAGCTATGGACCGCGTAATGAAAGACTGTTTTTT

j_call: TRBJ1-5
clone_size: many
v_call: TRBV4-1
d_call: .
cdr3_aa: CASSQEKVTAGNQPQHF
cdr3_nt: TGCGCCAGCAGCCAAGAAAAGGTTACGGCAGGTAATCAGCCCCAGCATTTT

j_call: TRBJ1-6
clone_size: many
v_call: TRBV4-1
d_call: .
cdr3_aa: CASSPMSGGNNSPLHF
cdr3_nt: TGCGCCAGCAGCCCAATGTCCGGGGGGAATAATTCACCCCTCCACTTT

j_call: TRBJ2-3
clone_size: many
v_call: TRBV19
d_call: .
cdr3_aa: CASRIAGTDTQYF
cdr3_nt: TGTGCCAGTAGAATAGCGGGCACAGATACGCAGTATTTT

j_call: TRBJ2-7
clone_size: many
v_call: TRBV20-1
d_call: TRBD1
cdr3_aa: CSANPIDRDNEQYF
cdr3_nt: TGCAGTGCTAACCCGATCGACAGGGACAACGAGCAGTACTTC

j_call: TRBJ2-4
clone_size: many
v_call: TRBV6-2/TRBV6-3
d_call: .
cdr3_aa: CASSYPTLVQYF
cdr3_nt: TGTGCCAGCAGTTACCCAACTTTGGTTCAGTACTTC

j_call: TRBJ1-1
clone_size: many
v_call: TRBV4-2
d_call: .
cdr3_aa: CASSQERVFDTEAFF
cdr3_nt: TGTGCCAGCAGCCAAGAAAGGGTATTTGACACTGAAGCTTTCTTT

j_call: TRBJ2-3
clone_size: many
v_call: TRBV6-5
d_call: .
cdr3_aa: CASSYPGAPDTQYF
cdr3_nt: TGTGCCAGCAGTTACCCCGGGGCCCCAGACACGCAGTATTTT

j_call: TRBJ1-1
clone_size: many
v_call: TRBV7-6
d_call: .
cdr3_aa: CASSLVTDTEAFF
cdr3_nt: TGTGCCAGCAGCTTAGTCACAGACACTGAAGCTTTCTTT

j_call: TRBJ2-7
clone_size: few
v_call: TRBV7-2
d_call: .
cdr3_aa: CASSFPPLSEQYF
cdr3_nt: TGTGCCAGCTCCTTCCCCCCCCTCAGCGAGCAGTACTTC

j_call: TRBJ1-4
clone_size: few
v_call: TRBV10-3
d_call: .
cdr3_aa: CAISDPGTTNEKLFF
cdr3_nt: TGTGCCATCAGTGACCCGGGGACAACTAATGAAAAACTGTTTTTT

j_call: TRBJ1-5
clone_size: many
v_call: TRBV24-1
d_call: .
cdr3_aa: CATSDLRGNQPQHF
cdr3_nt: TGTGCCACCAGTGATTTGCGGGGGAATCAGCCCCAGCATTTT

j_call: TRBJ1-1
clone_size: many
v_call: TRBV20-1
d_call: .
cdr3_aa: CSASGLIMNTEAFF
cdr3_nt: TGCAGTGCTAGTGGACTCATCATGAACACTGAAGCTTTCTTT

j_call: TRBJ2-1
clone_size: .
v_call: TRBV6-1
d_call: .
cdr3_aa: CAGMIRRGYYNEQFF
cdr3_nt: TGTGCCGGCATGATTAGAAGGGGATACTACAATGAGCAGTTCTTC

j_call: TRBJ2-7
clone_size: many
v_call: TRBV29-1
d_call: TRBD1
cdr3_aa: CSVGRTGVSYEQYF
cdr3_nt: TGCAGCGTTGGAAGGACAGGGGTCTCCTACGAGCAGTACTTC

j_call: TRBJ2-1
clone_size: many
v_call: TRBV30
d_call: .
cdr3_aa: CAWSKGVNEQFF
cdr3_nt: TGTGCCTGGAGTAAGGGGGTAAATGAGCAGTTCTTC

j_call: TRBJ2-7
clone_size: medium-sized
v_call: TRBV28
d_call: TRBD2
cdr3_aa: CASSENAGEGRQRDEQYF
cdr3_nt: TGTGCCAGCAGTGAGAACGCCGGGGAGGGTCGGCAAAGGGACGAGCAGTACTTC

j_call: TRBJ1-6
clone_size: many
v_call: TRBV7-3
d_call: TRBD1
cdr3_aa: CASSQWTGGNSPLHF
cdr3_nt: TGTGCCAGCAGCCAATGGACAGGGGGCAATTCACCCCTCCACTTT

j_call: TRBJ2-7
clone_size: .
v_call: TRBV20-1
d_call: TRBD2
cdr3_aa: CSATVTSGTYEQYF
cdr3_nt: TGCAGTGCTACCGTGACTAGCGGCACCTATGAGCAGTACTTC

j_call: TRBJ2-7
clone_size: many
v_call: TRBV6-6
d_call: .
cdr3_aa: CASSYHQSYEQYF
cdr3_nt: TGTGCCAGCAGTTACCATCAATCCTACGAGCAGTACTTC

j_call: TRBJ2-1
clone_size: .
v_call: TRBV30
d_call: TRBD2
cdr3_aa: CAWTSGTSANGQFF
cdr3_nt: TGTGCCTGGACCTCCGGTACTAGCGCGAATGGGCAGTTCTTC

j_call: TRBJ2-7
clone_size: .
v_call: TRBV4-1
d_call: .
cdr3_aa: CASSRSEAVSYEQYF
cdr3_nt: TGCGCCAGCAGTCGATCTGAAGCGGTGTCCTACGAGCAGTACTTC

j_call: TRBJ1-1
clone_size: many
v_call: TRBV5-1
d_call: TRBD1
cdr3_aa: CASSFDRATEAFF
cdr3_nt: TGCGCCAGCAGCTTTGACAGGGCCACTGAAGCTTTCTTT

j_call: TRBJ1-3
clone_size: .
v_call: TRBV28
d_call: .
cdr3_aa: CASSSRSILHTIYF
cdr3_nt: TGTGCCAGCAGCTCCCGAAGCATCCTCCACACCATATATTTT

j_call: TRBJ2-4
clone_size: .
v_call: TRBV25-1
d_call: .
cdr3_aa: CASSEGGTYLAKNIQYF
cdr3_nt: TGTGCCAGCAGTGAGGGAGGTACATATCTAGCCAAAAACATTCAGTACTTC

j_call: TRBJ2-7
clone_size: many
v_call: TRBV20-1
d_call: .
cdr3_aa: CSASNSGYEQYF
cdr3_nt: TGCAGTGCTAGTAACAGTGGCTACGAGCAGTACTTC

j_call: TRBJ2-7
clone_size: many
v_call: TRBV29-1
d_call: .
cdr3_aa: CSVDMPSDEQYF
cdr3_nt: TGCAGCGTTGATATGCCTAGCGACGAGCAGTACTTC

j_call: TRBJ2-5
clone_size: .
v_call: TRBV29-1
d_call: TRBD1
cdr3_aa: CSGDRGVQTETQYF
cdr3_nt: TGCAGCGGGGACAGGGGGGTCCAGACGGAGACCCAGTACTTC

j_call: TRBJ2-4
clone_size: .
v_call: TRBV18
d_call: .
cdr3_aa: CASSPQKGRDIQYF
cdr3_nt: TGTGCCAGCTCACCACAAAAGGGCCGGGACATTCAGTACTTC

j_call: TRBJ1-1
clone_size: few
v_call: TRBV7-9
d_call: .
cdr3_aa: CASSSAGSMNTGAFF
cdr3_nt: TGTGCCAGCAGCTCCGCAGGGAGCATGAACACTGGAGCTTTCTTT

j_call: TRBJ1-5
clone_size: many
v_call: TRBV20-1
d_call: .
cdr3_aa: CSARESSQPQHF
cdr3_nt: TGCAGTGCTAGAGAATCAAGTCAGCCCCAGCATTTT

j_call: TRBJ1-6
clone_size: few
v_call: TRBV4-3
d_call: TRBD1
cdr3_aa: CASSPWDSNNSPLHF
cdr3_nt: TGCGCCAGCAGCCCCTGGGACAGCAATAATTCACCCCTCCACTTT

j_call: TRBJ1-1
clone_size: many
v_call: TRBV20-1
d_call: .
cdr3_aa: CSAPRVLNTEAFF
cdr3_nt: TGCAGTGCTCCCAGGGTCCTGAACACTGAAGCTTTCTTT

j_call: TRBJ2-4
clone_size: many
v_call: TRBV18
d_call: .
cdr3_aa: CASSPNTDSIQYF
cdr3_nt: TGTGCCAGCTCACCAAACACGGACTCTATTCAGTACTTC